This T cell receptor (beta chain) stems from a study of OX40 agonist ivuxolimab in advanced cancers. CDR3 length equals 13 residues. Germline CDR1 and CDR2: KGHSH and LQKENI. The V gene end was trimmed by 5 bases and the J gene end by 3 bases; junction bases not matched to a gene: 3. With regard to this clone: This sample also contains other DNA sequences that code for the same CDR3.

Generated by immunoSEQ multiplex PCR, the TCRdb table keeps only in-frame clones and is missing some. The data contain some 80,000 clones, about 90% of them seen just once; the ten biggest clones take up 0.45% to 0.55%. This rearrangement joins TRBV18 to TRBJ2-5; 7 bases line up with TRBD1. The sequence was obtained from an adult with an advanced solid tumor such as melanoma, head and neck, liver or kidney cancer. The specimen comprised CD4+ or CD8+ T cells sorted from blood, sampled in a trial of the OX40 agonist ivuxolimab. CDR3: CASSSGQKETQYF. The CDR3 nucleotides are TGTGCCAGCTCATCGGGACAGAAAGAGACCCAGTACTTC. Together with reference TRBV18 and TRBJ2-5, the CDR3 gives the full variable domain: NAGVMQNPRHLVRRRGQEARLRCSPMKGHSHVYWYRQLPEEGLKFMVYLQKENIIDESGMPKERFSAEFPKEGPSILRIQQVVRGDSAAYFCASSSGQKETQYFGPGTRLLVL.